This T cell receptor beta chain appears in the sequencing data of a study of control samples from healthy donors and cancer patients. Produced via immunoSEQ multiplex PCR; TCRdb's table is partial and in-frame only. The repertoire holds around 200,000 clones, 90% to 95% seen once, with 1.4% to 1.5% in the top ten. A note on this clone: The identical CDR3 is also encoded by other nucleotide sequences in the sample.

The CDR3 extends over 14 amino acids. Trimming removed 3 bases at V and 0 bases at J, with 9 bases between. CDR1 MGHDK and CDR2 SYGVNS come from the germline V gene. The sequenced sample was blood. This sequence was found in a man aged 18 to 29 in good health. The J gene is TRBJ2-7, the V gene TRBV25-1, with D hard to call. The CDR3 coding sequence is TGTGCCAGCAGTGACCGACATGACTCCTACGAGCAGTACTTC. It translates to CASSDRHDSYEQYF.